A selection of T cell receptor beta chains follows, all from one sample in a study of control samples from healthy donors and cancer patients. The repertoire was sequenced with immunoSEQ multiplex PCR; TCRdb's copy has only in-frame clones and lacks some. The sample carries approximately 87,000 clones, 86% recorded once. Sequenced input: blood. All receptors derive from a woman aged 45-60 years in good health. Both conserved end residues are part of each CDR3. A D gene is named only where the DNA matches it firmly. A row's size may be missing; if present it is once, few, many or a size class.

CDR3 length	clone size	V gene	J gene	D gene	CDR3 DNA	CDR3 protein
18	.	TRBV15	TRBJ2-1	TRBD2	TGTGCCACCAGCAGACCAACAAGATCTAGCGGGGGGGCCAATGAGCAGTTCTTC	CATSRPTRSSGGANEQFF
14	.	TRBV29-1	TRBJ2-5	TRBD1	TGCAGCGTTGAAGACAGGGGGCGCCCAGAGACCCAGTACTTC	CSVEDRGRPETQYF
14	.	TRBV7-2	TRBJ1-5	.	TGTGCCAGCAGCCCACCCCAGGGTAATCAGCCCCAGCATTTT	CASSPPQGNQPQHF
16	once	TRBV19	TRBJ1-3	TRBD1	TGTGCCAGTACCCCGTGGCAGGGGGCAGGAGGAAACACCATATATTTT	CASTPWQGAGGNTIYF
11	.	TRBV20-1	TRBJ2-1	.	TGCAGTGCTAGAGCTGACAATGAGCAGTTCTTC	CSARADNEQFF
14	.	TRBV27	TRBJ1-5	.	TGTCGGACAGAAACTCCTAGGGGCAATCAGCCCCAGCATTTT	CRTETPRGNQPQHF
13	.	TRBV7-2	TRBJ2-7	.	TGTGCCAGCAGAGTACCAGGGGGGGTTGAGCAGTACTTC	CASRVPGGVEQYF
14	.	TRBV6-6	TRBJ1-6	TRBD1	TGTGCCAGCAACCCAGACAGGGTCGATTCACCCCTCCACTTT	CASNPDRVDSPLHF
17	.	TRBV7-2	TRBJ1-2	.	TGTGCCAGCAGCTTACGGTTAGAGTTTTCGGGGAGCTATGGCTACACCTTC	CASSLRLEFSGSYGYTF
16	.	TRBV9	TRBJ2-3	.	TGTGCCAGCAATAGCGGTTCCACCCGATACACAGATATGCAGTATTTT	CASNSGSTRYTDMQYF
16	.	TRBV6-1	TRBJ2-1	TRBD2	TGTGCCAGCAGTGAATTTACTAGCGGCCACTACAATGAGCAGTTCTTC	CASSEFTSGHYNEQFF
15	.	TRBV5-1	TRBJ2-2	.	TGCGCCAGCAGCTTGAGGGGGGAGGAAACCGGGGAGCTGTTTTTT	CASSLRGEETGELFF
16	.	TRBV6-2/TRBV6-3	TRBJ1-2	.	TGTGCCAGCAGTTACCCCCTCCCAGGGGCCTATGGAGGCTACACCTTC	CASSYPLPGAYGGYTF
12	once	TRBV9	TRBJ2-7	.	TGTGCCAGCAGCGTAGTGAGGGTCGAGCAGTACTTC	CASSVVRVEQYF
13	.	TRBV5-4	TRBJ2-2	.	TGTGCCAGCAGCTCCCTTGGGGCCGGGGAGCTGTTTTTT	CASSSLGAGELFF
11	.	TRBV6-5	TRBJ2-7	.	TGTGCCAGCAGCCGAGCCGGCGAGCAGTACTTC	CASSRAGEQYF
16	once	TRBV4-3	TRBJ2-1	TRBD2	TGCGCCAGCAGCCCAGCTATAGCGGGGTCCTACAATGAGCAGTTCTTC	CASSPAIAGSYNEQFF
15	.	TRBV6-5	TRBJ1-5	.	TGTGCCAGCAAAATGTATTACAGGGAGGGTCAGCCCCAGCATTTT	CASKMYYREGQPQHF
17	.	TRBV15	TRBJ2-5	TRBD2	TGTGCCACCAGCAGAGGAGGGGAGGGGCCTGGGGGAGAGACCCAGTACTTC	CATSRGGEGPGGETQYF
18	.	TRBV7-2	TRBJ2-3	TRBD2	TGTGCCAGCAGCTTAATGTCTAGCGGGAGTAAAGGCCGAGATACGCAGTATTTT	CASSLMSSGSKGRDTQYF
11	.	TRBV20-1	TRBJ1-2	.	TGCAGTCCGGGGGACGCCTATGGCTACACCTTC	CSPGDAYGYTF
14	.	TRBV4-3	TRBJ2-4	.	TGCGCCAGCAGCGGCAGCGTAGCCAAAAACATTCAGTACTTC	CASSGSVAKNIQYF
15	.	TRBV7-9	TRBJ2-7	TRBD1	TGTGCCAGCAGCTTAGGGGGACAGGGGGCGCGCGAGCAGTACTTC	CASSLGGQGAREQYF
16	.	TRBV18	TRBJ2-7	.	TGTGCCAGCTCACCAGGGCAGCTTGAAATAACCTACGAGCAGTACTTC	CASSPGQLEITYEQYF
16	.	TRBV19	TRBJ2-5	TRBD2	TGTGCCAGTAGTAAGGGACTAGCGGGCGCCATGGGGACCCAGTACTTC	CASSKGLAGAMGTQYF
16	.	TRBV13	TRBJ2-1	TRBD2	TGTGCCAGCAGCTCCTCGGGACTAGCGGGAGACAATGAGCAGTTCTTC	CASSSSGLAGDNEQFF
14	.	TRBV19	TRBJ2-7	.	TGTGCCAGTAGTATAAGGGGGAGCTCCTACGAGCAGTACTTC	CASSIRGSSYEQYF
16	.	TRBV4-3	TRBJ2-2	.	TGCGCCAGCAGCCCCAGGGTAGGCGGGAACACCGGGGAGCTGTTTTTT	CASSPRVGGNTGELFF
18	.	TRBV5-1	TRBJ2-1	.	TGCGCCAGCAGCTTGGTCCTAGCCTACGGCGGGTCCTACAATGAGCAGTTCTTC	CASSLVLAYGGSYNEQFF
15	.	TRBV5-1	TRBJ1-5	.	TGCGCCAGCAGCTTGACTCCAGGAGGCAATCAGCCCCAGCATTTT	CASSLTPGGNQPQHF